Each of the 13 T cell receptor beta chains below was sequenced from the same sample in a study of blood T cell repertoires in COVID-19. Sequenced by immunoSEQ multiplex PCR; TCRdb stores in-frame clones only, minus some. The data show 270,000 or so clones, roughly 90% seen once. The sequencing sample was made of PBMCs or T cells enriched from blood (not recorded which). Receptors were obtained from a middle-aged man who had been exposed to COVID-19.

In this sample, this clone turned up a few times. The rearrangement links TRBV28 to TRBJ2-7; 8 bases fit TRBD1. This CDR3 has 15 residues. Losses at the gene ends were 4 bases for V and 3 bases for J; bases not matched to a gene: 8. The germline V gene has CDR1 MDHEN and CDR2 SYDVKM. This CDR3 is CASSSPGQVNYEQYF. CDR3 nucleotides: TGTGCCAGCAGTTCTCCGGGACAGGTAAACTACGAGCAGTACTTC.

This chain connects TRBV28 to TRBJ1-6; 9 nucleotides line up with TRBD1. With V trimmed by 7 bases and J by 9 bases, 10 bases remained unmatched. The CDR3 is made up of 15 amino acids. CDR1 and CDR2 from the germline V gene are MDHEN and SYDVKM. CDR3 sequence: CASTSPGTGSSPLHF. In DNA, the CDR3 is TGTGCCAGCACCTCCCCGGGGACAGGGTCTTCACCCCTCCACTTT.

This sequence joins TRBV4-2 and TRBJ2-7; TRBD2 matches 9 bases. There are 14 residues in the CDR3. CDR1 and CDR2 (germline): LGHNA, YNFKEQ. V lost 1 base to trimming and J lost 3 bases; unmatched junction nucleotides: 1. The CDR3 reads CASSQGSGSYEQYF. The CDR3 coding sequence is TGTGCCAGCAGCCAAGGTAGCGGGAGCTACGAGCAGTACTTC.

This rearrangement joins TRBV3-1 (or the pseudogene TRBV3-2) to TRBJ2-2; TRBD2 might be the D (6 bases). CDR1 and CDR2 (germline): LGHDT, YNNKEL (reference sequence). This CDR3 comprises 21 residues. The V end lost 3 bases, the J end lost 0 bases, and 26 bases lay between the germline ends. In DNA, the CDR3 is TGTGCCAGCAGCCAGGAAAAGATCGGGACGTTTGGACTAACGAACACCGGGGAGCTGTTTTTT. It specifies CASSQEKIGTFGLTNTGELFF.

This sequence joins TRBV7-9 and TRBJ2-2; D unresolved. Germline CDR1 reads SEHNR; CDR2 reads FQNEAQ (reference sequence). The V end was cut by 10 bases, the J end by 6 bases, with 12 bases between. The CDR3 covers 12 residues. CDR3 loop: CATHSGPGELFF. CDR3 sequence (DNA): TGTGCCACGCACTCGGGTCCCGGGGAGCTGTTTTTT. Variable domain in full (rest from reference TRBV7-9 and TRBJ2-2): DTGVSQNPRHKITKRGQNVTFRCDPISEHNRLYWYRQTLGQGPEFLTYFQNEAQLEKSRLLSDRFSAERPKGSFSTLEIQRTEQGDSAMYLCATHSGPGELFFGEGSRLTVL.

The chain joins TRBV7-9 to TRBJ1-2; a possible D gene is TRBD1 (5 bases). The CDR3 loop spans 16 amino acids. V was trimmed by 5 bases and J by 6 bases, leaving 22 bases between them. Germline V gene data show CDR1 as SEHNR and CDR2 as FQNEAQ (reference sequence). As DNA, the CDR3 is TGTGCCAGCAGCCCAGAGGCGCGGGGCATATCGCATGGCTACACCTTC. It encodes CASSPEARGISHGYTF.

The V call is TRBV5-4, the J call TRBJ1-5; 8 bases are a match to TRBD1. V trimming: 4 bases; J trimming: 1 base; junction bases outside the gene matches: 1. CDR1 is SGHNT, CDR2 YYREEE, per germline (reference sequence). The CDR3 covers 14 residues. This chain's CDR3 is CASSRQGSNQPQHF. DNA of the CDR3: TGTGCCAGCAGCCGACAGGGGAGCAATCAGCCCCAGCATTTT. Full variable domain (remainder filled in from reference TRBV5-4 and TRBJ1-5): ETGVTQSPTHLIKTRGQQVTLRCSSQSGHNTVSWYQQALGQGPQFIFQYYREEENGRGNFPPRFSGLQFPNYSSELNVNALELDDSALYLCASSRQGSNQPQHFGDGTRLSIL.

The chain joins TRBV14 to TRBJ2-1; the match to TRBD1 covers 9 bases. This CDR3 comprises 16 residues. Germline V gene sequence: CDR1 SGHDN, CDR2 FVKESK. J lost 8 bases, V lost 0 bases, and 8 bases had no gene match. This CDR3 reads CASSQEWDRAGDEQFF. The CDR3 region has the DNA TGTGCCAGCAGCCAAGAATGGGACAGGGCTGGGGATGAGCAGTTCTTC.

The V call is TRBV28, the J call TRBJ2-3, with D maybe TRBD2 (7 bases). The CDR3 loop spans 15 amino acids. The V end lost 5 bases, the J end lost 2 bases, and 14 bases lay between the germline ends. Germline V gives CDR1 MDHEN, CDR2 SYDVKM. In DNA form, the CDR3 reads TGTGCCAGCAGTCCCCGGGGGGCGAACACAGATACGCAGTATTTT. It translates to CASSPRGANTDTQYF.

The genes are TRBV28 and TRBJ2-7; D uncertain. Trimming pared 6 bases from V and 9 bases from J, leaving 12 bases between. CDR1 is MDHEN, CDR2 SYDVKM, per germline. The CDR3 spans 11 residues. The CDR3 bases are TGTGCCAGCAGCTCTACACCGGGGCAGTACTTC. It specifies CASSSTPGQYF. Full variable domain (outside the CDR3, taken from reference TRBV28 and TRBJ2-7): DVKVTQSSRYLVKRTGEKVFLECVQDMDHENMFWYRQDPGLGLRLIYFSYDVKMKEKGDIPEGYSVSREKKERFSLILESASTNQTSMYLCASSSTPGQYFGPGTRLTVT.

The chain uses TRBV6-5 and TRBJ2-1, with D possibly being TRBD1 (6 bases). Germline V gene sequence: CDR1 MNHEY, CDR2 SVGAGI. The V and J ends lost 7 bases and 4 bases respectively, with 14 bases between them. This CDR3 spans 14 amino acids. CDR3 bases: TGTGCCAGCAACCCAGGACAGAGATACAATGAGCAGTTCTTC. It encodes CASNPGQRYNEQFF.

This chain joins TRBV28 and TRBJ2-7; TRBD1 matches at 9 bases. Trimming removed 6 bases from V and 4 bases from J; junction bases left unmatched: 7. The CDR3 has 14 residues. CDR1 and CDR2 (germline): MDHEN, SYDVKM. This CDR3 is CASSPGTGSYEQYF. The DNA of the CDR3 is TGTGCCAGCAGCCCCGGGACAGGGTCGTACGAGCAGTACTTC.

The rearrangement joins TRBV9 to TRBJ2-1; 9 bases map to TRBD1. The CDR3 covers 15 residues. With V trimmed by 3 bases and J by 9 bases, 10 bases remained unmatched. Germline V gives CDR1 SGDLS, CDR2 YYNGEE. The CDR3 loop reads CASSAAGTGSFEQFF. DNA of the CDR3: TGTGCCAGCAGCGCCGCCGGGACAGGGTCTTTTGAGCAGTTCTTC.